This T cell receptor beta chain was captured in a study of blood T cell repertoires in COVID-19. Study-level information: The samples span acute and convalescent COVID-19 from the United States, Italy and Spain. Nucleic acid was either cDNA or gDNA, and it came from T cells, B-cell-depleted T cells, or PBMCs.

Participants were aged roughly 18 to 89 years from around 25 US areas. Original analysis: Scientists estimated how many nucleated cells there were by amplifying reference gene primers. TCRdb's table, derived via immunoSEQ multiplex PCR, lists solely in-frame clones and lacks some. V and J calls plus clone size are reproduced from that table; the DNA served to infer D and trimming. This table holds roughly 250,000 clones, 75% to 95% found once. Trimming took off 1 base at V and 6 bases at J, with 18 bases between the two ends. Germline lookup yields CDR1 ENHRY and CDR2 SYGVKD. This CDR3 is 16 amino acids long.

The sample comprised PBMCs or T cells enriched from blood (not recorded which). The receptor was isolated from a woman aged 18 to 35 who had recovered from COVID-19. The J gene is TRBJ1-2, the V gene TRBV10-3; possible D gene TRBD1, 5 bases. The CDR3 DNA reads as TGTGCCATCAGTGAGTATCGTCTGGTCTCGGGGGATGGCTACACCTTC. This translates into CAISEYRLVSGDGYTF.